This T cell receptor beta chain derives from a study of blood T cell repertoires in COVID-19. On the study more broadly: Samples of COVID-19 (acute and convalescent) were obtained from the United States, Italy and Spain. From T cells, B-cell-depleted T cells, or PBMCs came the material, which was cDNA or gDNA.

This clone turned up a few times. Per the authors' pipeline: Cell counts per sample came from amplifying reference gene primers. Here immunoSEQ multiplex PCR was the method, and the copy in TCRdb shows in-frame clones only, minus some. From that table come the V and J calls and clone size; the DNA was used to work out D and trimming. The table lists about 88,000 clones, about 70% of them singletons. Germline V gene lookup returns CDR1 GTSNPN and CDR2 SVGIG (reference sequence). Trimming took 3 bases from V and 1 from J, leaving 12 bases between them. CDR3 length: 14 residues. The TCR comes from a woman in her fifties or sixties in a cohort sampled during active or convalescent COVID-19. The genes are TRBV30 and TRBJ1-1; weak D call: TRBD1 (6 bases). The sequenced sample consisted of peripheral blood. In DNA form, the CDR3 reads TGTGCCTGGAGAACCAGGGGTTCGAACACTGAAGCTTTCTTT. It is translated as CAWRTRGSNTEAFF.